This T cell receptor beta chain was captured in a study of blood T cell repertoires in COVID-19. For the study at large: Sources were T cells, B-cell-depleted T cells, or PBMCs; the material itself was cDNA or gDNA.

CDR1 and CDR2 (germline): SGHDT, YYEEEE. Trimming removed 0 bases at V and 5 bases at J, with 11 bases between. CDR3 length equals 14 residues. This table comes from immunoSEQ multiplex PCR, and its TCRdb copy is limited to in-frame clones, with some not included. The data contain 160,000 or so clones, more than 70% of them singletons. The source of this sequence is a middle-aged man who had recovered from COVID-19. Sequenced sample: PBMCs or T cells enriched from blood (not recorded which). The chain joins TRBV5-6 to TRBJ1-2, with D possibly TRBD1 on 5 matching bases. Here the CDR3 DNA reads TGTGCCAGCAGCTTGGGACAGATCCTTTATGGCTACACCTTC. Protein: CASSLGQILYGYTF.